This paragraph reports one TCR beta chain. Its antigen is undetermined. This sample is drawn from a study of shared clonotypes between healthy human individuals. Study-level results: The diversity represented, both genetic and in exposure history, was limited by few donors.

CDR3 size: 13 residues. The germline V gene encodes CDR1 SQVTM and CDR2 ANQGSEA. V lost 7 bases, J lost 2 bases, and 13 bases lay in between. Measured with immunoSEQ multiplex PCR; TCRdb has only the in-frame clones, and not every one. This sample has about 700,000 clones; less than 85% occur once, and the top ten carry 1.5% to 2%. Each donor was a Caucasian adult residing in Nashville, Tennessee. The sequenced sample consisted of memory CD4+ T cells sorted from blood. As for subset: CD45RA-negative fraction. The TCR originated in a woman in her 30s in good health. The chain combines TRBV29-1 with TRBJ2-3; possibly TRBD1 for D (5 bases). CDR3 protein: CSADTRTTDTQYF. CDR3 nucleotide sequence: TGCAGCGCGGACACAAGGACCACAGATACGCAGTATTTT.